This T cell receptor beta chain is from a study of identical twins. The V end was cut by 3 bases, the J end by 12 bases, with 21 bases between. The CDR3 spans 15 residues. Germline values: CDR1 MDHEN, CDR2 SYDVKM. Healthy Caucasians alone served as donors. Through template switching, a universal primer site was introduced, and the cDNA contained unique molecular identifiers. TCRdb recomputed calls from the 5' RACE reads with MiXCR, one row per CDR3 protein. The sample includes hundreds of thousands of distinct CDR3 sequences, 5.5% to 7.5% of them seen just once. This chain uses TRBV28 with TRBJ2-1, with D maybe TRBD2 (5 bases). The receptor's source is a man aged 18-30 years in good health. Sequenced sample: naive T cells sorted from blood. CDR3 loop: CASSLASGNGMGQFF. CDR3 DNA: TGTGCCAGCAGTTTGGCCAGCGGCAACGGAATGGGGCAGTTCTTC.